Sequencing of this TCR beta chain was carried out in a study of cytomegalovirus exposure and HLA in healthy donors. Study summary: Samples from HLA-typed donors yielded about 80 million unique TCRs in an early data release. Study conclusions and caveats: In an earlier analysis, productive rearrangement rates for most beta V segments clustered near 87% or 30%.

Donors in the study were healthy people who gave bone marrow. At sampling all donors were nominally healthy, likely with unrecorded immune exposures. The primer mix had 60 Vbeta and 13 Jbeta primers. TCRdb's copy holds only in-frame clones and misses some; the assay was immunoSEQ multiplex PCR. The data contain approximately 150,000 clones, 65% to 85% of them seen just once; the ten biggest clones take up roughly 1.5%. About this clone: Its cognate antigen is unknown.

CDR1 and CDR2 from the germline V gene are SNHLY and FYNNEI. The CDR3 length is 15 residues. Input material: PBMCs. This receptor was identified in a woman under 30 in good health and CMV-seronegative. The chain carries TRBV2 and TRBJ2-5; 8 bases line up with TRBD1. The J call may be faulty, since TRBJ2-7 better matches the DNA end. CDR3 protein: CASSELTGVSYEQYF. In DNA, the CDR3 is TGTGCCAGCAGTGAATTGACAGGGGTGTCCTACGAGCAGTACTTC.